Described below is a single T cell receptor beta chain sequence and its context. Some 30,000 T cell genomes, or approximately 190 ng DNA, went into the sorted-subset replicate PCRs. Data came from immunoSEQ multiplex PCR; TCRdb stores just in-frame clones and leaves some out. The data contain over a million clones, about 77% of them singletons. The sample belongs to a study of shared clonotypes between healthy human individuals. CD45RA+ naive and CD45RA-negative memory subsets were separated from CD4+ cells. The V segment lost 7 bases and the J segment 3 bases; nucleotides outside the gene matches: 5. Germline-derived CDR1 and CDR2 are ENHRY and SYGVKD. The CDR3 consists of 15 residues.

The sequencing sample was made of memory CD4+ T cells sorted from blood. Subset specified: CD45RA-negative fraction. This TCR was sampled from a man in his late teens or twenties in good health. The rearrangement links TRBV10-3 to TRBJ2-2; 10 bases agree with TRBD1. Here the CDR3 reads CAIKETGGDTGELFF. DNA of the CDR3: TGTGCCATCAAGGAGACAGGGGGCGACACCGGGGAGCTGTTTTTT.